Below are 12 T cell receptor beta chains sequenced from a single sample in a study of OX40 agonist ivuxolimab in advanced cancers. TCRdb's copy holds only in-frame clones and misses some; the assay was immunoSEQ multiplex PCR. The table records approximately 84,000 clones, around 86% of them present only once. This specimen was CD4+ or CD8+ T cells sorted from blood, taken in a trial of the OX40 agonist ivuxolimab. These receptor sequences come from an adult with an advanced solid tumor such as melanoma, head and neck, liver or kidney cancer.

The chain employs TRBV19 and TRBJ1-1; D is unclear. The germline V and J ends were trimmed by 0 bases and 6 bases, with 14 bases remaining between them. The CDR3 contains 15 residues. Germline V gene sequence: CDR1 LNHDA, CDR2 SQIVND (reference sequence). The CDR3 sequence is CASSIDYDRKSEAFF. DNA of the CDR3: TGTGCCAGTAGTATAGATTATGATCGGAAGTCTGAAGCTTTCTTT. Full variable domain (remainder filled in from reference TRBV19 and TRBJ1-1): DGGITQSPKYLFRKEGQNVTLSCEQNLNHDAMYWYRQDPGQGLRLIYYSQIVNDFQKGDIAEGYSVSREKKESFPLTVTSAQKNPTAFYLCASSIDYDRKSEAFFGQGTRLTVV.

The chain joins TRBV7-3 to TRBJ2-5, with D possibly matching TRBD1 (5 bases). Germline assignment: CDR1 SGHTA and CDR2 FQGTGA. This CDR3 is 13 amino acids long. Trimming removed 5 bases from V and 1 base from J, with 8 bases in between. CDR3 nucleotides: TGTGCCAGCAGCCCGACAGTCCAAGAGACCCAGTACTTC. This translates into CASSPTVQETQYF.

This sequence joins TRBV7-9 and TRBJ1-2, with D perhaps matching TRBD1 (5 bases). V lost 3 bases to trimming and J lost 8 bases, with 7 bases between them. CDR3 length: 11 residues. The germline V gene encodes CDR1 SEHNR and CDR2 FQNEAQ (reference sequence). In nucleotides, the CDR3 is TGTGCCAGCAGCTTCGACAGCGGCTACACCTTC. Protein product: CASSFDSGYTF.

The J gene is TRBJ2-5, the V gene TRBV15; TRBD2 is a possible D gene (7 bases). The V gene lost 3 bases and the J gene lost 1 base, with 12 bases spanning the gap. The CDR3 length is 15 residues. Germline V lookup: CDR1 LNHNV, CDR2 YYDKDF (reference sequence). In DNA, the CDR3 is TGTGCCACCAGCAGGGGGGCGGGGGCCCAAGAGACCCAGTACTTC. It encodes CATSRGAGAQETQYF.

This clone has only one observation. The J gene is TRBJ1-2, the V gene TRBV4-1; 7 nucleotides line up with TRBD1. The junction had 6 bases not matched to a gene; V was cut back by 2 bases and J by 3 bases. This CDR3 has 15 residues. In germline, CDR1 is MGHRA, CDR2 YSYEKL. The CDR3 DNA sequence: TGCGCCAGCAGCCAAACGACAGGGAGGGACTATGGCTACACCTTC. It translates to CASSQTTGRDYGYTF.

This clone was seen a single time. The chain carries TRBV5-1 and TRBJ2-3; possibly TRBD1 for D (6 bases). CDR1 SGHRS and CDR2 YFSETQ come from the germline V gene. The CDR3 covers 14 residues. Trimming shortened V by 5 bases and J by 1 base, and 11 bases separated the two germline ends. CDR3 DNA sequence: TGCGCCAGCAGGCGACAGGACCGCACAGATACGCAGTATTTT. Its protein is CASRRQDRTDTQYF.

The chain links TRBV6-6 to TRBJ1-2; maybe TRBD1 (6 bases). Germline values: CDR1 MNHNY, CDR2 SVGAGI (reference sequence). V was trimmed by 3 bases and J by 6 bases, leaving 17 bases between them. The CDR3 is made up of 15 amino acids. DNA for the CDR3: TGTGCCAGCAGTTATCCGGGCCGTGGGGGCGATGGCTACACCTTC. It translates to CASSYPGRGGDGYTF.

The rearrangement links TRBV7-6 to TRBJ1-1; the D gene is possibly TRBD1 (6 bases). CDR1 and CDR2 from the germline V gene are SGHVS and FNYEAQ. V lost 5 bases and J lost 2, with 18 bases in between. This CDR3 has 16 amino acids. CDR3 residues: CASSPGAWSRNTEAFF. CDR3 nucleotides: TGTGCCAGCAGCCCGGGGGCTTGGAGCAGAAACACTGAAGCTTTCTTT.

Concerning this clone: Other DNA sequences from this sample encode an identical CDR3 as well. The chain uses TRBV12-5 and TRBJ2-3; 8 nucleotides agree with TRBD2. CDR1 is LGHNT and CDR2 is FRNRAP in the germline V gene. This CDR3 comprises 15 residues. With 1 base clipped from V and 1 base from J, the junction kept 1 base outside the gene matches. CDR3 sequence: CASGLEGLGTDTQYF. The CDR3 nucleotides read TGTGCTAGTGGTTTGGAGGGACTAGGCACAGATACGCAGTATTTT.

This chain connects TRBV7-2 to TRBJ2-6; D remains unclear. The CDR3 is 16 residues long. In germline, CDR1 is SGHTA, CDR2 FQGNSA. Trimming pared 3 bases from V and 4 bases from J, leaving 13 bases between. CDR3 loop: CASSFTPEPGANVLTF. The CDR3 coding sequence is TGTGCCAGCAGCTTTACCCCCGAGCCCGGGGCCAACGTCCTGACTTTC.

The chain joins TRBV4-1 to TRBJ2-5, with TRBD2 identical over 12 bases. The CDR3 consists of 17 residues. CDR1 is MGHRA and CDR2 is YSYEKL in the germline V gene. The V gene end was trimmed by 3 bases and the J gene end by 5 bases; junction bases not matched to a gene: 10. The CDR3 loop is CASSQAPLAGGAETQYF. In DNA form, the CDR3 reads TGCGCCAGCAGCCAGGCCCCGCTAGCGGGGGGGGCGGAGACCCAGTACTTC.

The chain recombines TRBV19 with TRBJ1-5; D is unresolved. This CDR3 has 12 amino acids. Per the germline V gene, CDR1 is LNHDA and CDR2 is SQIVND (reference sequence). V was clipped by 5 bases and J by 5 bases, with 7 bases between them. The CDR3 sequence is CASSWGDQPQHF. The CDR3 DNA reads as TGTGCCAGTAGTTGGGGAGATCAGCCCCAGCATTTT.